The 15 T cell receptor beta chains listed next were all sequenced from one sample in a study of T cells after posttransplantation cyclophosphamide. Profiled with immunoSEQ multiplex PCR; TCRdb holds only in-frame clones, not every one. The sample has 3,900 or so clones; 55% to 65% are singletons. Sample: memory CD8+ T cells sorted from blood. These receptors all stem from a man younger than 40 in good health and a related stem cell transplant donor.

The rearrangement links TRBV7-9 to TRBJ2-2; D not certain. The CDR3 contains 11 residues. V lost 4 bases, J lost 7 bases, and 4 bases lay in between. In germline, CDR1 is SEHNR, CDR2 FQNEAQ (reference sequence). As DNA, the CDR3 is TGTGCCAGCAGCTCCTACGGGGAGCTGTTTTTT. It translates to CASSSYGELFF.

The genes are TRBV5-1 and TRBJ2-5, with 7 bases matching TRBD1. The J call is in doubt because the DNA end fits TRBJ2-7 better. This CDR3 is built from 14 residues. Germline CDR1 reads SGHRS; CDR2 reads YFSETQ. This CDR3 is CASSPTGTAYEQYF. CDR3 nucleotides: TGCGCCAGCAGCCCTACCGGGACAGCCTACGAGCAGTACTTC.

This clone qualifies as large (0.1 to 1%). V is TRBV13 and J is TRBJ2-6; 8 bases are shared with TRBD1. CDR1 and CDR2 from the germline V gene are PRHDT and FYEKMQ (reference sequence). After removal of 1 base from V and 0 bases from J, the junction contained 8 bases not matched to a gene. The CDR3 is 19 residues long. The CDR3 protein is CASSLVVDRGGSGANVLTF. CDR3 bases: TGTGCCAGCAGCTTAGTTGTTGACAGGGGAGGCTCTGGGGCCAACGTCCTGACTTTC.

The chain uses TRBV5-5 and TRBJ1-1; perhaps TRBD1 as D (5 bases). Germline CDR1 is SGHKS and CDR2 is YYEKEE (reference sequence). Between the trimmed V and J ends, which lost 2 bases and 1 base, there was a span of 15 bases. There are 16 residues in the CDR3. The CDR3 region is CASSFEGGEGNTEAFF. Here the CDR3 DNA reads TGTGCCAGCAGCTTCGAGGGAGGGGAAGGGAACACTGAAGCTTTCTTT.

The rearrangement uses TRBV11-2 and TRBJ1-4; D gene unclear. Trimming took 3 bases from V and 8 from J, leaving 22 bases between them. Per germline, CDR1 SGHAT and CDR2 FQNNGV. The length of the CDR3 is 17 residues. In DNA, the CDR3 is TGTGCCAGCAGCTTGGCCCGTAGCGGTCGGGCTGGAGAAAAACTGTTTTTT. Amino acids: CASSLARSGRAGEKLFF.

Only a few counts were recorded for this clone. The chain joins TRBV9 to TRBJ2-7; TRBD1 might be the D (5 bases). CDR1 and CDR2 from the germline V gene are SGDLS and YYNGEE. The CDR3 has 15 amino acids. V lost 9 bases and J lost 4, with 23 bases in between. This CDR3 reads CAICIRQRTAYEQYF. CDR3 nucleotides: TGTGCCATCTGTATCAGACAGAGGACGGCATACGAGCAGTACTTC.

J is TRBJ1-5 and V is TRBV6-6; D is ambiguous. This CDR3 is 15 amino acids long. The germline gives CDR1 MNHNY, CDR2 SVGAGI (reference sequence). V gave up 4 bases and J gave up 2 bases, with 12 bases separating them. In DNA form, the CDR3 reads TGTGCCAGCAGTTCCGGACTCCGGGGCAATCAGCCCCAGCATTTT. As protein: CASSSGLRGNQPQHF.

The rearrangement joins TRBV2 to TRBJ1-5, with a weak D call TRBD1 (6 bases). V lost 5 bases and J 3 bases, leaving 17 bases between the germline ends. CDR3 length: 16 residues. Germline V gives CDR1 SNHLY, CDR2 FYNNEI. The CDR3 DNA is TGTGCCAGCAGTAGGGAACAGGGACGATCCAATCAGCCCCAGCATTTT. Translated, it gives CASSREQGRSNQPQHF.

CDR3 amino acids: CASSYFTGLNTEAFF. CDR3 nucleotide sequence: TGTGCCAGCAGCTATTTTACAGGCCTGAACACTGAAGCTTTCTTT. The chain is built from TRBV5-6 and TRBJ1-1; possible D gene TRBD1, 5 bases. CDR1 and CDR2 from the germline V gene are SGHDT and YYEEEE. V was pared by 3 bases and J by 0 bases, with 12 bases between. CDR3 length: 15 amino acids.

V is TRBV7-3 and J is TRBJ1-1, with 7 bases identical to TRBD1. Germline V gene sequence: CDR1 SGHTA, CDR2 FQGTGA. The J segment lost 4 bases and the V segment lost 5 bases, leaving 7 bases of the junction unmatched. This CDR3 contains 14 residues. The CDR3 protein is CASSPRQGATEAFF. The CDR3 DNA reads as TGTGCCAGCAGCCCCCGACAGGGTGCCACTGAAGCTTTCTTT.

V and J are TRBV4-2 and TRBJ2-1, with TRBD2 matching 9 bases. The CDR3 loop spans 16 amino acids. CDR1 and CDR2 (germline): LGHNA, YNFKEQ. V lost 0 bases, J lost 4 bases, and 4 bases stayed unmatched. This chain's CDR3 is CASSQDATSGYNEQFF. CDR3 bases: TGTGCCAGCAGCCAAGATGCGACTAGCGGTTACAATGAGCAGTTCTTC.

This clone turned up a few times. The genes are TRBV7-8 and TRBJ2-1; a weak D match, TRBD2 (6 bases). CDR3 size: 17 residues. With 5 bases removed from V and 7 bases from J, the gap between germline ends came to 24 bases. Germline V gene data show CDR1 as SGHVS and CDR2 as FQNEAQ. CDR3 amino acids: CASSPRGGGAGWNEQFF. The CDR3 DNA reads TGTGCCAGCAGCCCGCGGGGCGGAGGGGCCGGCTGGAATGAGCAGTTCTTC.

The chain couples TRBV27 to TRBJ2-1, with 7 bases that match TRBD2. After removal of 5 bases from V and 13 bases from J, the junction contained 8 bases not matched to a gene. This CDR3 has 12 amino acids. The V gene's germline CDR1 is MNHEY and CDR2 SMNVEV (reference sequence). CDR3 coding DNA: TGTGCCAGCAGTACCCCAGCGGGGCCCCAGTTCTTC. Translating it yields CASSTPAGPQFF.

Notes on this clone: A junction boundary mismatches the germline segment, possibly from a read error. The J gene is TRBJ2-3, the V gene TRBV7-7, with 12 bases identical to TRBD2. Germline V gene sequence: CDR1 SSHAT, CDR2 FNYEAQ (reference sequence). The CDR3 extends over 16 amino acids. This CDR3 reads CASSPTSGGTSDTQYF. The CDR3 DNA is TGTGCTAGCAGCCCAACTAGCGGGGGGACCTCAGATACGCAGTATTTT. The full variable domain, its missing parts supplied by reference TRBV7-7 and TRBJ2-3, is GAGVSQSPRYKVTKRGQDVTLRCDPISSHATLYWYQQALGQGPEFLTYFNYEAQPDKSGLPSDRFSAERPEGSISTLTIQRTEQRDSAMYRCASSPTSGGTSDTQYFGPGTRLTVL.

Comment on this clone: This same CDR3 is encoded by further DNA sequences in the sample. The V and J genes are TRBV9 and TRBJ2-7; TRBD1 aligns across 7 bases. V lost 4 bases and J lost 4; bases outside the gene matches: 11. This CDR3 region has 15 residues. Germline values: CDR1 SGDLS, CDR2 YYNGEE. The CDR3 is CASSIGQETAYEQYF. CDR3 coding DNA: TGTGCCAGCAGCATCGGACAGGAGACGGCATACGAGCAGTACTTC.